This section outlines one T cell receptor beta chain sequence together with its context. Antigen specificity is unknown. Treatment denoted: approximately 10-day PBMC culture with coronavirus spike peptide pools or control peptides (ViraFEST assay). The CDR3 is 15 residues long. Trimming shortened V by 4 bases and J by 4 bases, and 16 bases separated the two germline ends. Germline V gene data show CDR1 as SGHVS and CDR2 as FNYEAQ. The entry originates in a study of vaccination and CD4 T cells after COVID-19. Background on the study: Post-COVID samples were collected a median approximately 93 days following diagnosis, spanning 35 to 161.

Sequenced with the Oncomine TCR Beta short-read assay was DNA taken from cultured CD4+ T cells. TCRdb independently ran MiXCR on the PCR reads; one entry per CDR3 protein. Of some 15,000 distinct CDR3 sequences listed, about 57% are singletons. The rearrangement uses TRBV7-6 and TRBJ1-1, with D uncertain. Sequenced material: CD4+ T cells from blood, cultured in vitro. The receptor was isolated from a human donor who had recovered from COVID-19. CDR3 loop: CASSSPPPGSTEAFF. DNA of the CDR3: TGTGCCAGCAGCTCCCCGCCGCCAGGATCCACTGAAGCTTTCTTT.